The clone carrying this T cell receptor (beta chain) was counted once. The data originate from a study of blood T cell repertoires in COVID-19. Study-level information: There were acute and convalescent COVID-19 samples, and they came from the United States, Italy and Spain. The cDNA or gDNA used as material had been derived from T cells, B-cell-depleted T cells, or PBMCs.

CDR1 and CDR2 (germline): MDHEN, SYDVKM. The J segment lost 2 bases and the V segment lost 3 bases, leaving 6 bases of the junction unmatched. This CDR3 has 15 residues. In the source study's methods: Quantification of nucleated cells was approximated via reference gene primer amplification. Data came from immunoSEQ multiplex PCR; TCRdb stores just in-frame clones and leaves some out. V, J and clone size derive from that table, while D and trimming were established from the DNA sequence. The repertoire includes 110,000 to 150,000 clones, roughly 79% of them detected once, and 8.6% sits in the top ten.

The rearrangement uses TRBV28 and TRBJ2-7, with TRBD2 matching 8 bases. What was sequenced was peripheral blood. The sequence derives from a man in his fifties with active or convalescent COVID-19. CDR3: CASSFTIAGTYEQYF. CDR3 in DNA: TGTGCCAGCAGTTTTACGATAGCGGGGACCTACGAGCAGTACTTC. Full variable domain (outside the CDR3, taken from reference TRBV28 and TRBJ2-7): DVKVTQSSRYLVKRTGEKVFLECVQDMDHENMFWYRQDPGLGLRLIYFSYDVKMKEKGDIPEGYSVSREKKERFSLILESASTNQTSMYLCASSFTIAGTYEQYFGPGTRLTVT.